The next 2 T cell receptor beta chains were all read from a single sample in a study of cytomegalovirus exposure and HLA in healthy donors (dated by TCRdb to about 2017). Receptors were amplified or captured by the immunoSEQ multiplex PCR assay. For the multiplex PCR, a mixture combining 60 forward primers for TCR Vbeta segments and 13 reverse primers for TCR Jbeta segments was used. TCRdb mirrors the immuneACCESS table, restricted to in-frame sequences. Some clones are absent from its copies; in checked studies, under half trace to an unresolved V gene, and the reason for the others is unknown. Present in this sample are about 120,000 clones, around 81% of which were seen just once. 3% to 5% of the sample is in the top ten clones. The sequencing input was PBMCs. Receptor source: a woman aged 25 to 45 in good health and CMV-seronegative.

The chain combines TRBV2 with TRBJ2-7; D gene ambiguous. V dropped 7 bases and J dropped 2 bases, with 15 bases sitting between them. CDR1 is SNHLY and CDR2 is FYNNEI in the germline V gene. The CDR3 has 14 amino acids. CDR3 sequence reads: CASTLQWPAYEQYF. DNA of the CDR3: TGTGCCAGCACCCTGCAGTGGCCTGCCTACGAGCAGTACTTC.

The chain recombines TRBV11-1 with TRBJ2-1; 13 nucleotides agree with TRBD2. Germline loops: CDR1 SGHAT, CDR2 FQDESV (reference sequence). The CDR3 is 15 amino acids. V gave up 4 bases and J gave up 4 bases; unmatched junction bases: 1. Here the CDR3 DNA reads TGTGCCAGCAGCTCGGGACTAGCGGGATACAATGAGCAGTTCTTC. As protein: CASSSGLAGYNEQFF.